The sequence of this T cell receptor (beta chain) was determined in a study of T cell clonotyping in hematopoietic cell transplantation. V was trimmed by 1 base and J by 0 bases, leaving 13 bases between them. This CDR3 has 17 residues. Looked up from germline, CDR1 is LGHNA and CDR2 is YNFKEQ. Method: immunoSEQ multiplex PCR; TCRdb's copy keeps in-frame clones and lacks some. The sample records 9,500 to 12,000 clones, under 90% being singletons. The gene calls are TRBV4-2 and TRBJ1-3; tentatively, D is TRBD1 (6 bases). The material was PBMCs, obtained 180 days after allogeneic stem cell transplant. The source of this sequence is a male patient in his sixties or seventies who had an allogeneic stem cell transplant from an unrelated donor, so the T cells may come from the graft donor. Some clones in this sample may be carry-over from other donors' samples. For the CDR3, the DNA is TGTGCCAGCAGCCAAGCCCAGGGGCCCAGCTCTGGAAACACCATATATTTT. This translates into CASSQAQGPSSGNTIYF.